This TCR beta chain was captured in a study of CD8+ T cells in alopecia areata. As for the study in general: Treated patients were given oral tofacitinib, which was dosed at 5 to 10 mg twice daily. Study-wide results and caveats: Among the cells sequenced in scalp samples are also the resident alphabeta T cells of normal skin. Lesional scalp displayed greater clonality than normal scalp, most notably in alopecia totalis/universalis.

In the case of this clone: As yet, its antigen is unknown.

This CDR3 has 14 residues. From germline, CDR1 is SQVTM and CDR2 ANQGSEA. V lost 5 bases and J 1 base, leaving 11 bases between the germline ends. Alopecia areata patients gave lesional scalp punch biopsies and peripheral blood samples. Sequencing used cDNA as its template, made by extracting RNA and reverse transcribing it. Sequenced by immunoSEQ multiplex PCR; TCRdb stores in-frame clones only, minus some. Among hundreds of thousands of clones listed, 50% to 60% were seen once. This receptor was taken from a human donor with alopecia areata. The rearrangement joins TRBV29-1 to TRBJ2-2; D call uncertain. Source: CD4+ T cells sorted from blood, taken at week 0. The CDR3 region is CSVLVRGNTGELFF. The CDR3 nucleotides read TGCAGCGTTTTGGTTAGAGGGAACACCGGGGAGCTGTTTTTT.